This TCR beta chain was recovered during a study of early T cells in non-severe SARS-CoV-2 infection. Study overall: Sequenced bulk RNA came from whole blood that was unsorted, and chains were unpaired.

In the library, individual cDNA molecules carried attached unique molecular identifiers. TCRdb reprocessed the 5' RACE reads via MiXCR and lists one record per CDR3 protein. Here the sample spans about 46,000 distinct CDR3 sequences, around 10% being singletons. The CDR3 covers 20 residues. V gave up 2 bases and J gave up 3 bases, with 26 bases separating them. The TCR sequence derives from an adult who was a healthcare worker with PCR-confirmed SARS-CoV-2 infection or an uninfected control (not recorded which). The gene calls are TRBV12-3 or TRBV12-4 and TRBJ1-5; D may be TRBD1 (6 bases). The material sequenced was whole blood, taken at baseline. CDR3 in amino acids: CASSLRRRGLNINYNQPQHF. As DNA, the CDR3 is TGTGCCAGCAGTTTAAGGCGGCGGGGGCTAAATATAAATTACAATCAGCCCCAGCATTTT.